This T cell receptor (beta chain) appears in the sequencing data of a study of blood T cells in healthy people across ages. This clonotype was seen more than once but under ten times. CDR1 and CDR2 (germline): LGHDT, YNNKEL (reference sequence). The CDR3 contains 14 residues. The ends lost 4 bases at V and 1 base at J; junction bases unmatched: 2. Sample-barcoded 5' priming and a J-beta primer mix drove a second PCR of about 6 to 11 cycles. TCRdb used MiXCR to reprocess the 5' RACE reads, holding one entry per CDR3 protein. Here the sample spans 600,000 to 850,000 distinct CDR3 sequences, roughly 45% being singletons.

This TCR derives from a woman in her sixties in good health. The genes are TRBV3-1 and TRBJ2-3; TRBD2 aligns across 7 bases. Sequences were obtained from blood. CDR3 bases: TGTGCCAGCAGCCGAGGACTAGGCACAGATACGCAGTATTTT. This encodes CASSRGLGTDTQYF.